The source of this TCR beta chain is a study of OX40 agonist ivuxolimab in advanced cancers. At the level of the study: A diagnosis of hepatocellular carcinoma, melanoma, renal cell or head and neck cancer was present in dose-escalation patients.

Clones were read by immunoSEQ multiplex PCR, and TCRdb kept only the in-frame ones, dropping some. The sample has 62,000 or so clones, about 85% seen once. Study-wide results and caveats: Normalized expansion of T-cell clones was also low for some nonresponders.

As for this clone: What it binds is not known.

The length of the CDR3 is 14 residues. Trimming pared 8 bases from V and 4 bases from J, leaving 17 bases between. Germline loops: CDR1 SGHTA, CDR2 FQGNSA. The material sequenced was CD4+ or CD8+ T cells sorted from blood, taken in a trial of the OX40 agonist ivuxolimab. This receptor was taken from an adult with an advanced solid tumor such as melanoma, head and neck, liver or kidney cancer. This rearrangement joins TRBV7-2 to TRBJ2-5; no reliable D call. This CDR3 reads CASLKKGFLETQYF. The CDR3 DNA reads as TGTGCCAGCCTTAAAAAAGGGTTTTTAGAGACCCAGTACTTC.